This is a list of T cell receptor beta chains from one sample in a study of T cell changes during pregnancy in multiple sclerosis. Sequencing used immunoSEQ multiplex PCR; TCRdb keeps in-frame clones, though not all of them. The sample yields about 71,000 clones, about 92% seen once. This specimen consisted of peripheral blood, obtained in the third trimester of pregnancy. Every receptor here comes from a female donor with multiple sclerosis, enrolled in a pregnancy study. CDR3s include the opening cysteine and the closing phenylalanine or tryptophan. Fields, in order: J gene, D gene, V gene, clone size, CDR3 DNA, CDR3 protein. D genes are given only for firm matches. Not all rows give a size; the values are once, few, many and, for expanded clones, a class.

TRBJ2-1 TRBD2 TRBV7-4 . TGTGCCAGCAGCTTAAGCGGGCTAGCGGGAGTGTCGGACAATGAGCAGTTCTTC CASSLSGLAGVSDNEQFF
TRBJ2-3 TRBD2 TRBV9 once TGTGCCAGCAGCGTAGCTAGCGGAGGGGGCACAGATACGCAGTATTTT CASSVASGGGTDTQYF
TRBJ2-5 . TRBV21-1 . TGTGCCAGCAGCAAAAAGGGACTAGCGGAAGAGACCCAGTACTTC CASSKKGLAEETQYF
TRBJ2-7 TRBD2 TRBV4-2 . TGTGCCAGCAGCCAAGAGATAGCGGGAGGATCCGAGCAGTACTTC CASSQEIAGGSEQYF
TRBJ1-2 . TRBV12-5 . TGTGCTAGTGGTTCAGGGTACGACTATGGCTACACCTTC CASGSGYDYGYTF
TRBJ2-7 TRBD2 TRBV5-1 once TGCGCCAGCAGCTTAGATCGGACTAGTGGCAGCGAGCAGTACTTC CASSLDRTSGSEQYF
TRBJ2-6 . TRBV7-9 . TGTGCCAGCAGCTTATTTGGCGGGGCCAACGTCCTGACTTTC CASSLFGGANVLTF
TRBJ2-1 TRBD2 TRBV30 . TGTGCCTGGAGAGGACTAGCGGTATACAATGAGCAGTTCTTC CAWRGLAVYNEQFF
TRBJ2-1 TRBD2 TRBV5-4 . TGTGCCAGCAGCTTTAAAATAGCGGGGGGGAGTGAGCAGTTCTTC CASSFKIAGGSEQFF
TRBJ2-7 . TRBV4-1 . TGCGCCAGCAGCCAAGAATTTAGCGACTACGAGCAGTACTTC CASSQEFSDYEQYF